This is a list of T cell receptor beta chains from one sample in a study of blood T cell repertoires in COVID-19. Profiled with immunoSEQ multiplex PCR; TCRdb holds only in-frame clones, not every one. In the table there are some 220,000 clones, approximately 83% of which are singletons. Material: peripheral blood. The receptors were gathered from a woman in her twenties or thirties with COVID-19, enrolled during active disease. Both conserved end residues are part of each CDR3. D genes are given only for firm matches. The size field is filled for only some rows; it gives once, few, many or a size class.

clone_size	d_call	v_call	j_call	cdr3_aa	cdr3_nt
.	.	TRBV27	TRBJ1-6	CASRTGGSPLHF	TGTGCCAGCAGAACAGGAGGGTCACCCCTCCACTTT
.	TRBD2	TRBV4-1	TRBJ2-3	CASSQETTSGSTDTQYF	TGCGCCAGCAGCCAAGAGACGACTAGCGGGTCCACAGATACGCAGTATTTT
.	.	TRBV5-4	TRBJ2-7	CASSPGSSPYEQYF	TGTGCCAGCAGCCCGGGGAGCAGCCCCTACGAGCAGTACTTC
.	.	TRBV10-3	TRBJ1-1	CAISGDTLSFEAFF	TGTGCCATCAGTGGGGACACCCTGAGTTTTGAAGCTTTCTTT
.	.	TRBV6-2/TRBV6-3	TRBJ2-4	CASSPLLIAKNIQYF	TGTGCCAGCAGCCCGCTGCTAATAGCCAAAAACATTCAGTACTTC
.	TRBD1	TRBV4-2	TRBJ1-4	CASSQQTGGNEKLFF	TGTGCCAGCAGCCAACAGACAGGGGGTAATGAAAAACTGTTTTTT
few	.	TRBV5-4	TRBJ1-3	CASSLTSARGIGNTIYF	TGTGCCAGCAGCTTGACCTCCGCCAGGGGAATCGGAAACACCATATATTTT
.	.	TRBV4-3	TRBJ2-3	CASSQDGGGYSGADTQYF	TGCGCCAGCAGCCAAGATGGGGGGGGCTACTCTGGGGCAGATACGCAGTATTTT
.	.	TRBV21-1	TRBJ2-6	CASSAPHREGTGESGANVLTF	TGTGCCAGCAGCGCTCCCCACCGTGAAGGGACAGGGGAGTCTGGGGCCAACGTCCTGACTTTC
.	.	TRBV19	TRBJ1-5	CASTTGNQPQHF	TGTGCCAGTACTACAGGGAATCAGCCCCAGCATTTT
.	.	TRBV7-3	TRBJ2-1	CASSLRVQRTSYNEQFF	TGTGCCAGCAGCTTACGGGTCCAGCGGACTTCTTACAATGAGCAGTTCTTC
.	TRBD1	TRBV29-1	TRBJ2-7	CSVQGFTYEQYF	TGCAGCGTACAGGGGTTCACCTACGAGCAGTACTTC
.	TRBD1	TRBV3-1/TRBV3-2	TRBJ1-2	CASSRDRATYGYTF	TGTGCCAGCAGCCGGGACAGGGCTACCTATGGCTACACCTTC
.	.	TRBV3-1/TRBV3-2	TRBJ1-6	CASSRQKNSPLHF	TGTGCCAGCAGCCGACAAAAAAACTCACCCCTCCACTTT
.	.	TRBV14	TRBJ1-1	CASSWGGGDTEAFF	TGTGCCAGCAGCTGGGGAGGAGGGGACACTGAAGCTTTCTTT
.	TRBD1	TRBV9	TRBJ1-1	CASSVFNGQGEAFF	TGTGCCAGCAGCGTATTCAACGGACAGGGCGAGGCTTTCTTT
.	TRBD1	TRBV11-2	TRBJ2-1	CASSIGQGNEQFF	TGTGCCAGCAGCATTGGACAGGGCAATGAGCAGTTCTTC
.	.	TRBV4-3	TRBJ1-2	CASSQEPQGGVNYGYTF	TGCGCCAGCAGCCAAGAGCCACAGGGAGGGGTAAACTATGGCTACACCTTC
.	.	TRBV5-6	TRBJ2-1	CASSPRGGGGNEQFF	TGTGCCAGCAGCCCCCGAGGGGGGGGCGGAAATGAGCAGTTCTTC
.	TRBD2	TRBV9	TRBJ2-1	CASSVVAGGPHNEQFF	TGTGCCAGCAGCGTAGTTGCGGGGGGTCCCCACAATGAGCAGTTCTTC
.	TRBD1	TRBV13	TRBJ2-1	CASSGQGRYNEQFF	TGTGCCAGCTCGGGACAGGGGCGTTACAATGAGCAGTTCTTC
.	.	TRBV9	TRBJ2-7	CASSSVGGPSYEQYF	TGTGCCAGCAGCTCGGTCGGGGGACCCTCCTACGAGCAGTACTTC
.	.	TRBV30	TRBJ1-5	CAWSVGGSNQPQHF	TGTGCCTGGAGTGTAGGGGGTTCCAATCAGCCCCAGCATTTT
.	.	TRBV4-3	TRBJ1-6	CASSPTGTLLLDSYNSPLHF	TGCGCCAGCAGCCCTACGGGGACTCTCCTACTAGACTCCTATAATTCACCCCTCCACTTT
.	.	TRBV5-1	TRBJ1-4	CASSLAGTTNEKLFF	TGCGCCAGCAGCTTGGCAGGTACAACTAATGAAAAACTGTTTTTT